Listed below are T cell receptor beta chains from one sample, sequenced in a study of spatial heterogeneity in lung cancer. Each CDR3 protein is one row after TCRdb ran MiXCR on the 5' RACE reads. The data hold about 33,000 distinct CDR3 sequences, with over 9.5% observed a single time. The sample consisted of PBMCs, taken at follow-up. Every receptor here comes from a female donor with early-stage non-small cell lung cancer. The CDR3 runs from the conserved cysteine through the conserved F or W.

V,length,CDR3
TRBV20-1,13,CSADPGRPKEQYF
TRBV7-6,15,CASSRTTSNTGELFF
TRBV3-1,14,CASSQEGAYNEQFF
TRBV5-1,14,CASSLSGANSPLHF
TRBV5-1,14,CASSFSAAIDTQYF
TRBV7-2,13,CASSLAPTGEAFF
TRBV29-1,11,CSVMGNTEAFF
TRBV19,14,CASTPLAGGGEQFF
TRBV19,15,CASSMGGGHYDEQFF
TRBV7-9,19,CASSEDRTSGGALFDEQYF
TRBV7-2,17,CASRPPGRGASTDTQYF
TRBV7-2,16,CASSLRGTSGNNEQFF
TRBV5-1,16,CASSFGVTGQGYGYTF
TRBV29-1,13,CSVARQVNYEQYF
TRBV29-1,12,CSTGGRWTEAFF
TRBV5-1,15,CASSFTGAGANVLTF